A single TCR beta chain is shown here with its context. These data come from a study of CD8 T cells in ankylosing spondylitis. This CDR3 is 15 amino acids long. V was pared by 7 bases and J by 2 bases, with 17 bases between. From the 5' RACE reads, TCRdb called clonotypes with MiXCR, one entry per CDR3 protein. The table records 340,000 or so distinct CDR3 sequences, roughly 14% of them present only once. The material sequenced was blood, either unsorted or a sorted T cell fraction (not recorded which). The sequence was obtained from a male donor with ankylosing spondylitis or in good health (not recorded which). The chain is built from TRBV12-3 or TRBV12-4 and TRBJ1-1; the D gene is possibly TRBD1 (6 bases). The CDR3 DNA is TGTGCCAGCACTATTAGCCTGGGGGGCAACACTGAAGCTTTCTTT. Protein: CASTISLGGNTEAFF.